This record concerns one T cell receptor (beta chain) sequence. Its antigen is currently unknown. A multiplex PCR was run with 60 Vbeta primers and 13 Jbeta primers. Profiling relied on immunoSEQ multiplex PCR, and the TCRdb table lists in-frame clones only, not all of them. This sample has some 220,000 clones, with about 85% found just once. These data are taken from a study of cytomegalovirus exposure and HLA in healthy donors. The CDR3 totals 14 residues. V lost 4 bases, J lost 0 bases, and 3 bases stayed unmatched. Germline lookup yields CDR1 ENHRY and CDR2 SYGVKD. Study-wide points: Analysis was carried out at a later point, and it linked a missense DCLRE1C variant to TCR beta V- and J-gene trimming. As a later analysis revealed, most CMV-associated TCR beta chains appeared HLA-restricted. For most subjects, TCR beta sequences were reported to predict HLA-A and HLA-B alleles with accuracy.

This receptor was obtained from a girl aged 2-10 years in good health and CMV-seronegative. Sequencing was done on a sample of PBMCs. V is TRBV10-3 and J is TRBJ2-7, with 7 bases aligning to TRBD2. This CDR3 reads CAISGSGASYEQYF. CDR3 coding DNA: TGTGCCATCAGTGGGAGCGGGGCCTCCTACGAGCAGTACTTC.